This T cell receptor (beta chain) was obtained from a study of blood T cell repertoires in COVID-19. In the study overall: Symptom resolution, clearance, or two negative PCRs marked the recovered donors of Cohort 3.

The protocol was immunoSEQ multiplex PCR, while the TCRdb copy is restricted to in-frame clones and leaves out a portion. The repertoire holds about 170,000 clones, around 80% seen once, with roughly 19% in the top ten. Trimming took off 5 bases at V and 3 bases at J, with 21 bases between the two ends. The CDR3 loop spans 17 amino acids. CDR1 is SGHDT and CDR2 is YYEEEE in the germline V gene. This TCR was recovered from a woman between 70 and 85 years old in a cohort exposed to, infected with or recovered from COVID-19 (not recorded which). Sequencing used PBMCs or T cells enriched from blood (not recorded which). The chain carries TRBV5-6 and TRBJ2-4; the D gene is possibly TRBD1 (6 bases). CDR3 loop: CASSLVRGGIVKNIQYF. In DNA, the CDR3 is TGTGCCAGCAGTCTCGTCAGGGGTGGTATCGTCAAAAACATTCAGTACTTC.